A selection of T cell receptor beta chains follows, all from one sample in a study of T cell repertoires in cytomegalovirus infection. For these TCRs, the target antigens are not known. TCRdb recomputed calls from the reads with MiXCR, one row per CDR3 protein. The table records approximately 990,000 distinct CDR3 sequences, approximately 31% of them present only once. The sample consisted of cultured CD8+ T cells from PBMCs, taken from culture after CMV antigen stimulation. Receptor source: a human donor in good health (CMV status not recorded). Some clones in this sample may be carry-over from other donors' samples. CDR3s include the opening cysteine and the closing phenylalanine or tryptophan. The order of the fields is J gene, D gene, V gene, clone size, CDR3 DNA, CDR3 protein. The D gene is left open where the match is weak. Clone size is not always given. Where it is, it says once, few, many or a class for expanded clones.

TRBJ2-1 | . | TRBV19 | . | TGTGCCAGTAGTTTAGCCAGTTACTCGTTGAATGAGCAGTTCTTC | CASSLASYSLNEQFF
TRBJ2-5 | . | TRBV14 | . | TGTGCCAGCAGCCAAGCGCAATTCCGACCCGAGACCCAGTACTTC | CASSQAQFRPETQYF
TRBJ1-6 | . | TRBV7-2 | . | TGTGCCAGCAGCCCGGTACCTGTCTCCTATAATTCACCCCTCCACTTT | CASSPVPVSYNSPLHF
TRBJ2-3 | . | TRBV29-1 | . | TGCAGCGTTGAAGATCTTCTCTACGGGCTTAAGCCCACAGATACGCAGTATTTT | CSVEDLLYGLKPTDTQYF
TRBJ2-1 | . | TRBV4-1 | . | TGCGCCAACAGCCTGGTAAGGGGGGCTTACAATGAGCAGTTCTTC | CANSLVRGAYNEQFF
TRBJ1-6 | . | TRBV5-3 | . | TGTGCCAGCAGCTTGGGGATTGGAGGGCGAGGCTCACCCCTCCACTTT | CASSLGIGGRGSPLHF
TRBJ2-1 | . | TRBV10-3 | . | TGTGCCATCAGCGCCACTATTAGCCCGACCTACAATGAGCAGTTCTTC | CAISATISPTYNEQFF
TRBJ2-1 | TRBD1 | TRBV3-1 | few | TGTGCCAGCAGCCAAAACAGGGACAGGGTGGGAAGCAATGAGCAGTTCTTC | CASSQNRDRVGSNEQFF
TRBJ1-1 | . | TRBV2 | . | TGTGCCAGCATGGGAGGGATAGAAGCTTTCTTT | CASMGGIEAFF
TRBJ1-1 | TRBD1 | TRBV10-3 | many | TGTGCCATCAGCCCGACAGGGTTAATGAACACTGAAGCTTTCTTT | CAISPTGLMNTEAFF
TRBJ2-5 | . | TRBV7-8 | many | TGTGCCAGCAGCTTATTTGAACCAACCCGGGAGACCCAGTACTTC | CASSLFEPTRETQYF
TRBJ2-7 | TRBD1 | TRBV7-9 | . | TGTGCCAGCAGCTCCCGGGACAGGGGGCTCTACGAGCAGTACTTC | CASSSRDRGLYEQYF
TRBJ1-5 | . | TRBV7-6 | many | TGTGCCAGCAGCTTTTCGGACAGTCCTAATCAGCCCCAGCATTTT | CASSFSDSPNQPQHF
TRBJ2-5 | . | TRBV12-3/TRBV12-4 | many | TGTGCCAGCACAACACAGGGACAGACCCAGTACTTC | CASTTQGQTQYF
TRBJ1-2 | TRBD1 | TRBV28 | . | TGTGCCAGCAGTTACGACGACAGGGGGCATGGCTACACCTTC | CASSYDDRGHGYTF
TRBJ1-1 | . | TRBV19 | few | TGTGCCAGTAGTATCGACAGGTCGCGAGCTTTCTTT | CASSIDRSRAFF
TRBJ2-1 | . | TRBV20-1 | . | TGCAGGGACGGGACACTCTTGGTTTCCTACAATGAGCAGTTCTTC | CRDGTLLVSYNEQFF
TRBJ2-7 | . | TRBV2 | few | TGTGCCAGCAGAGGCAGGTACTACGAGCAGTACTTC | CASRGRYYEQYF
TRBJ2-1 | . | TRBV7-2 | many | TGTGCCAGCAGCTCCCTAGGTGGTGAGCAGTTCTTC | CASSSLGGEQFF
TRBJ2-5 | . | TRBV29-1 | . | TGCAGCGTTGAAGACCCCCCCGCGGGGGAGACCCAGTACTTC | CSVEDPPAGETQYF
TRBJ1-5 | . | TRBV27 | . | TGTGCCAGCAGTTGGGCAGGGGCCTCCTATAGCAATCAGCCCCAGCATTTT | CASSWAGASYSNQPQHF
TRBJ2-2 | . | TRBV27 | many | TGTGCCAGCAGTCTTCGCCCCGGGGAGCTGTTTTTT | CASSLRPGELFF
TRBJ2-5 | TRBD2 | TRBV7-9 | many | TGTGCCAGCAGCCCCTGGGTAGCGGGGGTTCAAGAGACCCAGTACTTC | CASSPWVAGVQETQYF
TRBJ1-2 | TRBD1 | TRBV27 | . | TGTGCCAGCAGTCCCTGGACAGGAACCACGGAGGGCTACACCTTC | CASSPWTGTTEGYTF
TRBJ1-6 | TRBD1 | TRBV7-3 | few | TGTGCCAGCAGTACAGGGGGTGGAAATTCACCCCTCCACTTT | CASSTGGGNSPLHF
TRBJ2-1 | . | TRBV20-1 | . | TGCAGTGCTAGAGATCAGGGGGGCGTCAGGAATGAGCAGTTCTTC | CSARDQGGVRNEQFF
TRBJ2-5 | TRBD2 | TRBV7-6 | many | TGTGCCAGCAGCCCAGCGGGGGGGCCGATAGAGACCCAGTACTTC | CASSPAGGPIETQYF
TRBJ1-1 | . | TRBV6-6 | . | TGTGCCAGCAGTGCCGGGGTGGGCACTGAAGCTTTCTTT | CASSAGVGTEAFF
TRBJ2-3 | TRBD2 | TRBV6-2/TRBV6-3 | . | TGTGCCAGCAGTTTCCCCTCTAGCGGGGGGATCACAGATACGCAGTATTTT | CASSFPSSGGITDTQYF
TRBJ1-4 | . | TRBV20-1 | few | TGCAGCGGACAGCCAACTAATGAAAAACTGTTTTTT | CSGQPTNEKLFF
TRBJ1-2 | TRBD1 | TRBV14 | many | TGTGCCAGCAGCCCTTGGGGACAGGGGTACTATGGCTACACCTTC | CASSPWGQGYYGYTF
TRBJ2-5 | . | TRBV7-3 | many | TGTGCCAGCAGCTTAACGGGGGGGGGCACGCAAGAGACCCAGTACTTC | CASSLTGGGTQETQYF
TRBJ2-2 | TRBD2 | TRBV7-9 | few | TGTGCCAGCAGCTCCCGGGGAAGCGGGGGCTCTACCGGGGAGCTGTTTTTT | CASSSRGSGGSTGELFF